The clone carrying this T cell receptor (beta chain) was recorded at least ten times. Antigen: not known. This entry is derived from a study of T cells in Graves' hyperthyroidism and ophthalmopathy. Study findings and constraints: Ophthalmopathy was model-predicted a median roughly 6.5 months pre-onset.

Source material for PBMCs was less than 12 ml fresh peripheral blood. Germline CDR1 reads LGHNA; CDR2 reads YSLEER. The J segment lost 3 bases and the V segment lost 3 bases, leaving 8 bases of the junction unmatched. The CDR3 runs to 16 residues. Regions amplified from RNA transcripts were the TCR beta CDR3 regions. With the HTBI primer set, the TCR CDR3 went through a first round of RT-PCR. TCRdb ran MiXCR on the multiplex PCR reads and lists one entry per CDR3 protein. The table lists 350,000 or so distinct CDR3 sequences, 15% to 20% of them singletons. This clonotype was sampled from a woman in her thirties or forties with Graves' ophthalmopathy. Sequencing input: blood. V usage is TRBV4-3 and J usage is TRBJ2-7, with 10 bases that match TRBD2. In nucleotides, the CDR3 is TGCGCCAGCAGCCACTCCCTAGCGGGAGCCTACTACGAGCAGTACTTC. Encoded protein: CASSHSLAGAYYEQYF.